This TCR beta chain was profiled in a study of early T cells in non-severe SARS-CoV-2 infection. CDR1 and CDR2 (germline): MNHEY, SVGEGT. This CDR3 has 15 residues. Trimming removed 0 bases from V and 1 base from J, with 7 bases in between. MiXCR, applied by TCRdb to the 5' RACE reads, yields one record per CDR3 protein. Here the sample spans about 61,000 distinct CDR3 sequences, around 13% being singletons. This chain joins TRBV6-2 or TRBV6-3 and TRBJ1-5; D is unresolved. This specimen consisted of whole blood, obtained at baseline. This TCR was recovered from an adult who was a healthcare worker with PCR-confirmed SARS-CoV-2 infection or an uninfected control (not recorded which). The donor label of this sample is uncertain. The CDR3 region has the DNA TGTGCCAGCAGTTACTCGCGGGCGAGCAATCAGCCCCAGCATTTT. This sequence encodes CASSYSRASNQPQHF.